These T cell receptor beta chains were read from a single sample in a study of blood T cell repertoires in COVID-19. Generated by immunoSEQ multiplex PCR, the TCRdb table keeps only in-frame clones and is missing some. This sample has approximately 110,000 clones, with about 85% found just once. Sequencing input: peripheral blood. All receptors derive from a human donor in a cohort sampled during active COVID-19. The CDR3 runs from the conserved cysteine through the conserved F or W. The D gene is left open where the match is weak. Expanded clones get a size class; other rows say once, few or many, or leave the size out.

CDR3: CASRMTPGLAETQYF
DNA: TGCGCCAGCAGGATGACACCGGGACTAGCAGAGACCCAGTACTTC
J: TRBJ2-5
size: -
V: TRBV5-1
D: TRBD2

CDR3: CASTTETSGSYIQYF
DNA: TGTGCCAGCACCACAGAGACTAGCGGGAGTTACATTCAGTACTTC
J: TRBJ2-4
size: -
V: TRBV3-1/TRBV3-2
D: TRBD2

CDR3: CASSPGQGTINEKLFF
DNA: TGTGCCAGTAGCCCCGGGCAGGGGACGATAAATGAAAAACTGTTTTTT
J: TRBJ1-4
size: -
V: TRBV19
D: -

CDR3: CSAIRSTEAFF
DNA: TGCAGTGCTATCAGATCCACTGAAGCTTTCTTT
J: TRBJ1-1
size: -
V: TRBV20-1
D: -

CDR3: CASSLGLAGGQETQYF
DNA: TGCGCCAGCAGCTTGGGACTAGCGGGAGGGCAAGAGACCCAGTACTTC
J: TRBJ2-5
size: once
V: TRBV5-1
D: TRBD2

CDR3: CASSLWGVTSGSEGTGELFF
DNA: TGTGCCAGCAGTTTATGGGGGGTTACTAGCGGGAGTGAGGGCACCGGGGAGCTGTTTTTT
J: TRBJ2-2
size: -
V: TRBV28
D: TRBD2

CDR3: CASSQDVDRVETQYF
DNA: TGTGCCAGCAGCCAAGATGTCGACAGGGTGGAGACCCAGTACTTC
J: TRBJ2-5
size: -
V: TRBV4-2
D: TRBD1

CDR3: CASSINQGNQPQHF
DNA: TGTGCCAGTAGTATAAATCAGGGGAATCAGCCCCAGCATTTT
J: TRBJ1-5
size: few
V: TRBV19
D: -

CDR3: CASSLEGVLGGLMNTEAFF
DNA: TGTGCCAGCAGCTTAGAGGGTGTACTGGGAGGGCTGATGAACACTGAAGCTTTCTTT
J: TRBJ1-1
size: once
V: TRBV7-2
D: -

CDR3: CASSLPVGAVGNSPLHF
DNA: TGTGCCAGCAGTTTACCCGTAGGGGCAGTCGGTAATTCACCCCTCCACTTT
J: TRBJ1-6
size: once
V: TRBV28
D: -

CDR3: CASSQVGLPSGANVLTF
DNA: TGCGCCAGCAGCCAAGTGGGGCTGCCTTCTGGGGCCAACGTCCTGACTTTC
J: TRBJ2-6
size: -
V: TRBV4-1
D: -

CDR3: CATSDSGSRGGTDTQYF
DNA: TGTGCCACCAGTGATTCCGGCTCCCGAGGCGGCACAGATACGCAGTATTTT
J: TRBJ2-3
size: -
V: TRBV24-1
D: -

CDR3: CASSTSRGYEKLFF
DNA: TGTGCCAGCAGTACGTCCAGGGGCTACGAAAAACTGTTTTTT
J: TRBJ1-4
size: -
V: TRBV7-2
D: -

CDR3: CASSPGDRDYGYTF
DNA: TGTGCCAGCTCACCCGGGGACAGAGACTATGGCTACACCTTC
J: TRBJ1-2
size: -
V: TRBV18
D: TRBD1

CDR3: CASSQGGGLSPLHF
DNA: TGTGCCAGCAGCCAAGGGGGAGGCCTTTCACCCCTCCACTTT
J: TRBJ1-6
size: -
V: TRBV3-1/TRBV3-2
D: -

CDR3: CASSRDLRESNGYTF
DNA: TGTGCCAGCTCCCGAGATTTGCGAGAGTCTAACGGCTACACCTTC
J: TRBJ1-2
size: -
V: TRBV18
D: -

CDR3: CASSELAGVNEQFF
DNA: TGTGCCAGCAGTGAGCTAGCGGGGGTCAATGAGCAGTTCTTC
J: TRBJ2-1
size: -
V: TRBV6-1
D: TRBD2

CDR3: CAWSASSPLHF
DNA: TGTGCCTGGAGTGCCTCGTCCCCCCTCCACTTT
J: TRBJ1-6
size: few
V: TRBV30
D: -

CDR3: CASSPRDSEAFF
DNA: TGTGCCAGCAGCCCACGGGACAGTGAAGCTTTCTTT
J: TRBJ1-1
size: -
V: TRBV4-2
D: TRBD1

CDR3: CASSLQLNTEAFF
DNA: TGCGCCAGCAGCTTACAGCTGAACACTGAAGCTTTCTTT
J: TRBJ1-1
size: -
V: TRBV5-1
D: -